This TCR beta chain is drawn from a study of control samples from healthy donors and cancer patients. The protocol was immunoSEQ multiplex PCR, while the TCRdb copy is restricted to in-frame clones and leaves out a portion. The sample includes 100,000 to 150,000 clones, 70% to 90% of them seen just once. This receptor was identified in a man aged 60 to 75 in good health. Sequencing input: blood.

The CDR3 is CASSLYPDTQYF. CDR3 nucleotides: TGTGCCAGCAGTTTATATCCAGATACGCAGTATTTT. V is TRBV28 and J is TRBJ2-3; D is uncertain. CDR3 length: 12 residues. V was pared by 1 base and J by 4 bases, with 3 bases between. Germline V gene data show CDR1 as MDHEN and CDR2 as SYDVKM.